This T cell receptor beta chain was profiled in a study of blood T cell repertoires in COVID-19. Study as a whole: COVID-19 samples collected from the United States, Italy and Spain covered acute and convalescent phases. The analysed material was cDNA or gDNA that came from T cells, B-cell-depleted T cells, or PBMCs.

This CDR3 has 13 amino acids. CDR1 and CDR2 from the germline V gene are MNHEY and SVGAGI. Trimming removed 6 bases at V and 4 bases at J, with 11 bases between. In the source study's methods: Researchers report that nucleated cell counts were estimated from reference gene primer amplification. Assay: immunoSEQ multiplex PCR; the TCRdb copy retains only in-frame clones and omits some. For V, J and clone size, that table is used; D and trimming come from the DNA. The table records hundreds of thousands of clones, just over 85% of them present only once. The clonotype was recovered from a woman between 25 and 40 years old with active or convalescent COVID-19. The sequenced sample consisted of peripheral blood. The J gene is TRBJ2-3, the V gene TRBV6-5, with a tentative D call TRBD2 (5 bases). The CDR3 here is CASSRGVPDTQYF. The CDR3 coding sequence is TGTGCCAGCAGCCGGGGAGTTCCAGATACGCAGTATTTT.